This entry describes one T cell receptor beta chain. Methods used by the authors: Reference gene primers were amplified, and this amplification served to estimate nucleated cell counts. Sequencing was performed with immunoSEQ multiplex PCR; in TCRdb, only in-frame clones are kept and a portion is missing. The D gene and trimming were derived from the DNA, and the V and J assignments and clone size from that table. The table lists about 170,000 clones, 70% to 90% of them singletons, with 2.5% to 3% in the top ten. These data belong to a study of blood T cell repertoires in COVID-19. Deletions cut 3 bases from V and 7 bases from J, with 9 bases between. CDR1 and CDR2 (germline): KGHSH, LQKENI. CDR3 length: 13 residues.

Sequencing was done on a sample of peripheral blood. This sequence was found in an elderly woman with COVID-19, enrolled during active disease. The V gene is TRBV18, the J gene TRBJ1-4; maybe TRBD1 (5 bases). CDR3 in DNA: TGTGCCAGCTCACCCGACAGCCTTGAAAAACTGTTTTTT. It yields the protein CASSPDSLEKLFF.